Below are 2 T cell receptor beta chains sequenced from a single sample in a study of cytomegalovirus exposure and HLA in healthy donors. Sequencing was performed with immunoSEQ multiplex PCR; in TCRdb, only in-frame clones are kept and a portion is missing. There are tens of thousands of clones in the sample; 94% occur only once, and roughly 1.5% lies in the top ten. The specimen sequenced was PBMCs. All receptors derive from a man aged 18 to 30 in good health and CMV-seropositive.

The chain couples TRBV6-5 to TRBJ2-7; 9 positions agree with TRBD1. Trimming cost V 6 bases and J 2 bases; bases outside gene matches: 8. The CDR3 length is 15 residues. Germline CDR1 MNHEY, CDR2 SVGAGI. In DNA form, the CDR3 reads TGTGCCAGCAGGCAGACCGGGACAGGGCCCTACGAGCAGTACTTC. Translated: CASRQTGTGPYEQYF.

V and J are TRBV5-1 and TRBJ2-1; D gene unclear. The V end was cut by 4 bases, the J end by 5 bases, with 7 bases between. Germline V gene data show CDR1 as SGHRS and CDR2 as YFSETQ. There are 12 residues in the CDR3. The CDR3 reads CASSPSNNEQFF. The CDR3, as DNA: TGCGCCAGCAGCCCGAGCAACAATGAGCAGTTCTTC.